These 9 T cell receptor beta chains came from one sample sequenced in a study of T cells in Graves' hyperthyroidism and ophthalmopathy. Amplified TCR beta CDR3 regions derived from RNA transcripts. The study used the HTBI primer set for a first-round RT-PCR of the TCR CDR3. MiXCR was run by TCRdb on the multiplex PCR reads, yielding one entry per CDR3 protein. This sample yields over 450,000 distinct CDR3 sequences, of which roughly a sixth are seen a single time; 17% belongs to the top ten. Specimen: blood. These receptor sequences come from a woman younger than 35 with Graves' ophthalmopathy.

This clonotype was found a few times. V is TRBV10-1 and J is TRBJ2-1, with a tentative D call TRBD2 (5 bases). In germline, CDR1 is WNHNN, CDR2 SYGVQD (reference sequence). The length of the CDR3 is 15 residues. Trimming cost V 0 bases and J 4 bases, with 10 bases left between them. The CDR3 sequence is CASSESATIYNEQFF. As DNA, the CDR3 is TGCGCCAGCAGTGAGTCCGCGACTATTTACAATGAGCAGTTCTTC.

This clonotype was found many times. The V gene is TRBV6-1, the J gene TRBJ1-1, with D possibly matching TRBD1 (5 bases). This CDR3 has 16 residues. The germline CDR1 and CDR2 sequences are MNHNS and SASEGT. Trimming took 6 bases from V and 1 from J, leaving 18 bases between them. This chain's CDR3 is CASRSLDSGGNTEAFF. The CDR3 DNA reads TGTGCCAGCAGGTCCTTAGACTCGGGGGGGAACACTGAAGCTTTCTTT.

This chain links TRBV27 with TRBJ1-4; D is unresolved. V gave up 2 bases and J gave up 4 bases, with 8 bases separating them. This CDR3 has 14 amino acids. The germline V gene has CDR1 MNHEY and CDR2 SMNVEV (reference sequence). The DNA for the CDR3 is TGTGCCAGCAGTTTAGTGGGAGATAATGAAAAACTGTTTTTT. Translation gives CASSLVGDNEKLFF.

V is TRBV19 and J is TRBJ2-1; no firm D call. The CDR3 is made up of 13 amino acids. Germline CDR1 is LNHDA and CDR2 is SQIVND (reference sequence). Trimming pared 3 bases from V and 5 bases from J, leaving 8 bases between. The chain's CDR3 is CASSMWTDNEQFF. CDR3 DNA: TGTGCCAGTAGTATGTGGACCGACAATGAGCAGTTCTTC.

This clonotype was observed at least ten times. The chain recombines TRBV11-2 with TRBJ2-3; D is undetermined. The CDR3 is 17 amino acids. Trimming took 0 bases from V and 1 from J, leaving 14 bases between them. From germline, CDR1 is SGHAT and CDR2 FQNNGV. The CDR3 bases are TGTGCCAGCAGCTTAGATGGCAACCCCTCCCGCACAGATACGCAGTATTTT. It translates to CASSLDGNPSRTDTQYF.

The sample holds many counts of this clonotype. This chain links TRBV28 with TRBJ2-7; 7 nucleotides line up with TRBD1. V lost 4 bases, J lost 3 bases, and 6 bases stayed unmatched. Germline-derived CDR1 and CDR2 are MDHEN and SYDVKM. The CDR3 is 14 residues long. CDR3 in DNA: TGTGCCAGCAGTTCGGGACAGTGGCTCTACGAGCAGTACTTC. The encoded protein is CASSSGQWLYEQYF.

In its sample, this clonotype was seen once. The chain links TRBV19 to TRBJ1-4; 8 nucleotides align to TRBD1. The CDR3 runs to 14 residues. J gave up 5 bases and V 5 bases, and 4 bases lay outside the gene matches. Germline V CDR1 and CDR2: LNHDA, SQIVND (reference sequence). The CDR3 coding sequence is TGTGCCAGTAGTGAACAGGGGGAAAATGAAAAACTGTTTTTT. It yields the protein CASSEQGENEKLFF.

The V and J genes are TRBV2 and TRBJ1-1, with 8 bases fitting TRBD1. The CDR3 extends over 12 amino acids. Germline V gene lookup returns CDR1 SNHLY and CDR2 FYNNEI. Trimming removed 5 bases from V and 11 bases from J; junction bases left unmatched: 7. Here the CDR3 DNA reads TGTGCCAGCAGTCTGGACAGGGTGCCTGCTTTCTTT. Translated: CASSLDRVPAFF.

The J gene is TRBJ1-2, the V gene TRBV27, with 7 nucleotides matching TRBD1. The CDR3 is 13 amino acids. After removal of 2 bases from V and 8 bases from J, the junction contained 5 bases not matched to a gene. The V gene's germline CDR1 is MNHEY and CDR2 SMNVEV (reference sequence). Written as DNA, the CDR3 is TGTGCCAGCAGTTTAGACAGGGCTGGCGGCTACACCTTC. Protein: CASSLDRAGGYTF.